Reported below is one T cell receptor beta chain. The target of this receptor is not known. Per-nucleotide qualities are absent, and no much larger clonotype sits a single base away. This sample is part of a study of blood T cell repertoires in COVID-19 (dated by TCRdb to the early 2020s). For the wider study: The collaborator samples originated in the United States, Italy and Spain and spanned the acute and convalescent phases of COVID-19. The material from the prospective study consisted of cDNA or gDNA derived from T cells, B-cell-depleted T cells, or PBMCs. Deeply sampled blood TCRbeta repertoires from subjects exposed to, actively infected with, or recovered from COVID-19 were included in the dataset. The repertoires were released in a freely available public database meant as a resource for research on the immune response to SARS-CoV-2. Samples came from the ongoing ImmuneRACE study (first 160 participants) plus 1,254 subjects from 6 global collaborators. The sample metadata nearly always contained a de-identified subject ID, COVID-19 status, age in years and sex. Where HLA class I and class II types were available, the types were taken from metadata supplied by the sample provider, not from assay-based typing. General study outcomes and caveats: How much clinical and demographic metadata was included differed by source and by participant, and the metadata was provided uncurated.

The collaborating institutions used their own protocols to collect whole blood in K2EDTA tubes. For TCRbeta analysis, collaborators shipped samples as frozen whole blood, isolated PBMCs, or DNA extracted from either of those sample types. The CDR3 spans 14 residues, from the cysteine through the phenylalanine. The retained sequence is limited to the CDR3, 42 bases, with the frame set at the first base. V has 5 bases trimmed and J has 4 bases trimmed; junction bases matching no gene number 4. The germline V gene supplies CDR1 SGHTA and CDR2 FQGNSA. The immunoSEQ Assay, a bias-controlled multiplex PCR, was used to amplify TCRbeta CDR3 regions from genomic DNA. The paper's processing steps were these. Within the assay, amplification of reference gene primers was used to estimate how many nucleated cells each sample contained. To quantify the absolute abundance of each unique TCRbeta CDR3 rearrangement, sequence reads were collapsed and filtered. Productive Simpson clonality was computed per sample as the square root of Simpson's diversity index over productive rearrangements. The immuneACCESS repertoire file appears here via TCRdb, limited to in-frame rearrangements. These files lack a portion of the clones; in checked studies, under half of the deficit traces to unresolved V genes, and the cause of the others is not known. The V and J calls and clone size come from that table; D and trimming were worked out from the DNA. Present in this sample are some 77,000 clones, around 90% of which were seen just once. The ten largest clones add up to around 4.5% of the sample.

This TCR came from a woman aged 80 or older with active or convalescent COVID-19. The chain uses TRBV7-2 and TRBJ2-2; TRBD1 matches 7 bases in the middle. The sample was peripheral blood. This receptor carries the CDR3 CASSLDRVTGELFF. The nucleotide sequence reads as follows: TGTGCCAGCAGCCTAGACAGGGTCACCGGGGAGCTGTTTTTT.